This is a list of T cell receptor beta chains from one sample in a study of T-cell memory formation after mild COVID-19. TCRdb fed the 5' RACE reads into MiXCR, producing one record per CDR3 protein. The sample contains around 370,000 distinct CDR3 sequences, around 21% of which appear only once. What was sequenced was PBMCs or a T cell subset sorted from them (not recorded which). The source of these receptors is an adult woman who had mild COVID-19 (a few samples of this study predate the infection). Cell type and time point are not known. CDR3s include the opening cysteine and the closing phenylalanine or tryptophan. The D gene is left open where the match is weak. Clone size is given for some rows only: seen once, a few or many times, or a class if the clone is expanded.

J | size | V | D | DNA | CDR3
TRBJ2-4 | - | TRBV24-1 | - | TGTGCCACCAGTGATTTTCGCAGGGATGGGGGAGCCAAAAACATTCAGTACTTC | CATSDFRRDGGAKNIQYF
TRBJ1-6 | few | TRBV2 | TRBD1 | TGTGCCAGCAGCCAGGGACAGCGAAGCTCCTATAATTCACCCCTCCACTTT | CASSQGQRSSYNSPLHF
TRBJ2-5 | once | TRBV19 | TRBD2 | TGTGCCAGTAGTACCGAGCGGGGGCGTGGAGAGACCCAGTACTTC | CASSTERGRGETQYF
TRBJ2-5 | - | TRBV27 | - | TGTGCCAGCAGTTTATCTTGGACAAGGGAGACCCAGTACTTC | CASSLSWTRETQYF
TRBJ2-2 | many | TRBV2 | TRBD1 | TGTGCCAGCAAAAGAGGGACAGCCGCGAACACCGGGGAGCTGTTTTTT | CASKRGTAANTGELFF
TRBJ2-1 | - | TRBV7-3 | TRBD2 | TGTGCCAGCAGCTTAAGGGGCCCGTCGTCCGGGAGGGCCATCGATGAGCAGTTCTTC | CASSLRGPSSGRAIDEQFF
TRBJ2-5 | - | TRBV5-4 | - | TGTGCCAGCAGCATTGACACCTGGAAGACCCAGTACTTC | CASSIDTWKTQYF
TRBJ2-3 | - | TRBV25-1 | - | TGTGCCAGCCGACCCTCGCTCCCGCCAGATACGCAGTATTTT | CASRPSLPPDTQYF
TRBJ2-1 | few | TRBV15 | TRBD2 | TGTGCCACCAGCAGAGCGGTCTGGCGGGAGGGCCTAGAGGAGCAGTTCTTC | CATSRAVWREGLEEQFF
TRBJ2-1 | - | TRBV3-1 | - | TGTGCCAGCAGCCCGGTGACGGTCTCCAATGAGCAGTTCTTC | CASSPVTVSNEQFF
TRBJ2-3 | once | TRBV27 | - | TGTGCCAGCAGTTCCGGGACTTCCTACACAGATACGCAGTATTTT | CASSSGTSYTDTQYF
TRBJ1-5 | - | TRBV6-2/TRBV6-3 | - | TGTGCCAGCAGTGGAAGCGGCCCCCAAGGAGCCCAGCATTTT | CASSGSGPQGAQHF
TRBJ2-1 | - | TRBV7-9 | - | TGTGCCAGCAGCCTCCCAGGACAGTTCAAGAATGAGCAGTTCTTC | CASSLPGQFKNEQFF
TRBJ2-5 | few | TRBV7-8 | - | TGTGCCAGCAGGACTCCGGGACTGCAAGAGACCCAGTACTTC | CASRTPGLQETQYF
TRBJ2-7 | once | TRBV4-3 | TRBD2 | TGCGCCAGCAGCCCGTTACTAGCGGGAGGGTACGAGCAGTACTTC | CASSPLLAGGYEQYF
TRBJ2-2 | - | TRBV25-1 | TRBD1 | TGTGCCAGCAGCCCTGGGACAGGGGGCACCGGGGAGCTGTTTTTT | CASSPGTGGTGELFF
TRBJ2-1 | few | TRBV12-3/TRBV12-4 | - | TGTGCCAGCAGTTCCAGGGGGGACTCCCCTCACTCCTACAATGAGCAGTTCTTC | CASSSRGDSPHSYNEQFF
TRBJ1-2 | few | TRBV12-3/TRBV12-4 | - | TGTGCCAGCAGTTTAAGTCCGGGACAAGGCTATGGCTACACCTTC | CASSLSPGQGYGYTF
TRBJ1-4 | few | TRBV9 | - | TGTGCCAGCAGCGTATCGCAGGGCTCAGCTAATGAAAAACTGTTTTTT | CASSVSQGSANEKLFF
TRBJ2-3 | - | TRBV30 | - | TGTGCCTGGAGTGGCGAGGTGGGAGGCGGGACAGATACGCAGTATTTT | CAWSGEVGGGTDTQYF
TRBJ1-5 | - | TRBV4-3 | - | TGCGCCAGCAGCCAATTTATTAGCAATCAGCCCCAGCATTTT | CASSQFISNQPQHF
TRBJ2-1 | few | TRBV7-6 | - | TGTGCCAGCAGCCGCTCGCGGAATTACAATGAGCAGTTCTTC | CASSRSRNYNEQFF
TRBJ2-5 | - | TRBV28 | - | TGTGCCAGCAGTTTATGGGGGAACTTTGACAGTTCGGCCGGGGAGACCCAGTACTTC | CASSLWGNFDSSAGETQYF
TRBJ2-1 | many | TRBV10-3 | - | TGTGCCATCAGCGACGGGGGCCGCGATGAGCAGTTCTTC | CAISDGGRDEQFF
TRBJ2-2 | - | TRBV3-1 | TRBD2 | TGTGCCAGCAGCTTCGGACTAGCGGGAGCCGGGGAGCTGTTTTTT | CASSFGLAGAGELFF
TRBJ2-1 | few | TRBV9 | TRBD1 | TGTGCCAGCAGCGCAATAGACAGGGGGTTGGATGAGCAGTTCTTC | CASSAIDRGLDEQFF
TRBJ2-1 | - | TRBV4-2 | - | TGTGCCAGCAGTTCCGCTCCGGGGAACTCCTACAATGAGCAGTTCTTC | CASSSAPGNSYNEQFF
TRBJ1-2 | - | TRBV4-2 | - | TGTGCCAGCAGCCAAGAATGGGCATCCTCTGGCTACACCTTC | CASSQEWASSGYTF
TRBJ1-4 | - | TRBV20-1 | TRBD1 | TGCAGTGCTAGAGAGGGACAGGGAGAAAAACTGTTTTTT | CSAREGQGEKLFF
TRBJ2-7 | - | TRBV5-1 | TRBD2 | TGCGCCAGCAGCTTGGGAAGCGGGGTCCTTACCGGCGAGCAGTACTTC | CASSLGSGVLTGEQYF
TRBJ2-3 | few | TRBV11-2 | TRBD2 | TGTGCCAGCAGCTTAGATAGGGGGAGACTAGCGGGCTTCAACACAGATACGCAGTATTTT | CASSLDRGRLAGFNTDTQYF
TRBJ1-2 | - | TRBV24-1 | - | TGTGCCACCAGTGACTCCCTCGGACCGACGTCTAACTATGGCTACACCTTC | CATSDSLGPTSNYGYTF
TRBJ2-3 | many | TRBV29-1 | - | TGCAGCGTTGAGGAACCACCTAGGGATACGCAGTATTTT | CSVEEPPRDTQYF